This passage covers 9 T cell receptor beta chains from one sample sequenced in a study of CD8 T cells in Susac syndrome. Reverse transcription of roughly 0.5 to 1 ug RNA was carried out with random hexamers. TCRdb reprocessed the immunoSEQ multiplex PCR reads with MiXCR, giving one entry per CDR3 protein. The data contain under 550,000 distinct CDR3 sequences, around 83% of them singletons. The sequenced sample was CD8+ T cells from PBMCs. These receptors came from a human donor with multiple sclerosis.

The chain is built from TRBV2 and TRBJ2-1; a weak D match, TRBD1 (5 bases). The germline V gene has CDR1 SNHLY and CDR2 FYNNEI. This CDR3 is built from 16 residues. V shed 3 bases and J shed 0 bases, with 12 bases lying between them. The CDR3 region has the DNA TGTGCCAGCAGTGAGGCAGGGCCTAGCTCCTACAATGAGCAGTTCTTC. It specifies CASSEAGPSSYNEQFF. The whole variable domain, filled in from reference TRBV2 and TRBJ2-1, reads EPEVTQTPSHQVTQMGQEVILRCVPISNHLYFYWYRQILGQKVEFLVSFYNNEISEKSEIFDDQFSVERPDGSNFTLKIRSTKLEDSAMYFCASSEAGPSSYNEQFFGPGTRLTVL.

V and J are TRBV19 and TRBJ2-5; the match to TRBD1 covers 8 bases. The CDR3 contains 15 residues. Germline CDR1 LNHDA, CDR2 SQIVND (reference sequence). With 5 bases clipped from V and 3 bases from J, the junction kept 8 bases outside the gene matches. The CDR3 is CASSPLGQGEETQYF. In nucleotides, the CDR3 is TGTGCCAGTAGTCCCCTCGGACAGGGAGAAGAGACCCAGTACTTC.

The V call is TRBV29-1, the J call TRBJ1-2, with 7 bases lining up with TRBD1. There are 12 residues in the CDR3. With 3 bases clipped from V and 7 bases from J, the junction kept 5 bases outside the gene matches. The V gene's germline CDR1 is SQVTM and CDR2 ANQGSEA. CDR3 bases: TGCAGCGTTGACACAGGGGTTCTTGGCTACACCTTC. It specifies CSVDTGVLGYTF.

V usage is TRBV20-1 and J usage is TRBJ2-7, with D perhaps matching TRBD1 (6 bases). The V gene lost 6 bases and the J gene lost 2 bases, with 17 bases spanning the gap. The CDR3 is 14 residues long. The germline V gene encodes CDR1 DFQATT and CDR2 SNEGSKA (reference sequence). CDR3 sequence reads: CSAEHRESPYEQYF. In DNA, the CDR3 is TGCAGTGCCGAACACAGGGAGTCCCCCTACGAGCAGTACTTC.

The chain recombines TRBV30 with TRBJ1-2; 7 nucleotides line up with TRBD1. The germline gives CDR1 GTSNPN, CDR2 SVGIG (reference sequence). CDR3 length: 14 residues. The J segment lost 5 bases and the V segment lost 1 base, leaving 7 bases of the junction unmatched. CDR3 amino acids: CAWSGNPGGYGYTF. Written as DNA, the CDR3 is TGTGCCTGGAGTGGAAATCCAGGGGGTTATGGCTACACCTTC.

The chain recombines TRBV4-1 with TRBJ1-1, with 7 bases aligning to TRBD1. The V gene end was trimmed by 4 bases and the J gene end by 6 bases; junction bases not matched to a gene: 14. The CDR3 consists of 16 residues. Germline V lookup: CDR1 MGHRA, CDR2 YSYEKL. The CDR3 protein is CASSLPAAGGGSEAFF. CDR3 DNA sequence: TGCGCCAGCAGCCTCCCTGCGGCAGGGGGGGGCTCTGAAGCTTTCTTT.

CDR3 residues: CASSLATNDRTDTQYF. In DNA, the CDR3 is TGTGCCAGCAGCTTAGCTACAAATGACCGCACAGATACGCAGTATTTT. The gene calls are TRBV11-3 and TRBJ2-3; no firm D call. The CDR3 consists of 16 residues. Trimming removed 1 base from V and 1 base from J, with 12 bases in between. The germline V gene encodes CDR1 SGHNT and CDR2 YENEEA.

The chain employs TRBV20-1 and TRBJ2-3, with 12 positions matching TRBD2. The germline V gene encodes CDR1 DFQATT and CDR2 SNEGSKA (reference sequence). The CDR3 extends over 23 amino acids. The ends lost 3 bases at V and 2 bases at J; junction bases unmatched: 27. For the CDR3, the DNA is TGCAGTGCTAGCGCACTTACCCAGACTAGCGGGAGAATATTTGTCTTAGTCACAGATACGCAGTATTTT. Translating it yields CSASALTQTSGRIFVLVTDTQYF.

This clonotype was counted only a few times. CDR3 in DNA: TGTGCCAGCAACCCGGTGGGACAGGCCGCAAACATGAACACTGAAGCTTTCTTT. Encoded protein: CASNPVGQAANMNTEAFF. This chain links TRBV6-1 with TRBJ1-1, with 8 bases lining up with TRBD1. Per the germline V gene, CDR1 is MNHNS and CDR2 is SASEGT. CDR3 length: 18 amino acids. Trimming removed 7 bases from V and 0 bases from J; junction bases left unmatched: 16.